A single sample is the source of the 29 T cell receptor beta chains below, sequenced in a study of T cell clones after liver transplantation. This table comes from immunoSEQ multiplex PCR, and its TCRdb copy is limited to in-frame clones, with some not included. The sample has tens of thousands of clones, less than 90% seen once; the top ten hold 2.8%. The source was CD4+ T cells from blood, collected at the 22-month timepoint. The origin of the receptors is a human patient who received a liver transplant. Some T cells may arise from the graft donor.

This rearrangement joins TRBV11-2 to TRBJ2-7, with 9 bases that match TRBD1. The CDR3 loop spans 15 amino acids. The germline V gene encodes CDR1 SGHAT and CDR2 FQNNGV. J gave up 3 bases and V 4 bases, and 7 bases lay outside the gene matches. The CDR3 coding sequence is TGTGCCAGCAGCTCGATCACGGGACAGGGCTACGAGCAGTACTTC. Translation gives CASSSITGQGYEQYF.

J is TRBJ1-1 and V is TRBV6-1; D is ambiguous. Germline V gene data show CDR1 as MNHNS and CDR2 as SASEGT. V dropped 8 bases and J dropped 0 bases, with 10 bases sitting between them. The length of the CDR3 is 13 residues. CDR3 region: CASDGNLNTEAFF. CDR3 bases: TGTGCCAGCGACGGCAACCTGAACACTGAAGCTTTCTTT.

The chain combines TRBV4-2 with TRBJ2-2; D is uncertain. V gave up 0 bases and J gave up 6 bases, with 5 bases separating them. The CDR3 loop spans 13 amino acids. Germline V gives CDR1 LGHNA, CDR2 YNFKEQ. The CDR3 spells CASSQDRPGELFF. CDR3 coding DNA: TGTGCCAGCAGCCAAGACCGCCCCGGGGAGCTGTTTTTT.

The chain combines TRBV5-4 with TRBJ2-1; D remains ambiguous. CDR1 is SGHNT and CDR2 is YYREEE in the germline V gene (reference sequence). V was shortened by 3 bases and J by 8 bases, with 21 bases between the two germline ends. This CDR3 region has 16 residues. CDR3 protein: CASSYRTAGYGDEQFF. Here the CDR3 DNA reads TGTGCCAGCAGCTACCGGACGGCAGGATATGGGGATGAGCAGTTCTTC.

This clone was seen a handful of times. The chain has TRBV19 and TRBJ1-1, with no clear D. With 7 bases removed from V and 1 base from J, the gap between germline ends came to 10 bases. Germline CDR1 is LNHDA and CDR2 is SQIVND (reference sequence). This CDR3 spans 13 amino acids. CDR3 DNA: TGTGCCAGTAAGAGGCACGAGAACACTGAAGCTTTCTTT. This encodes CASKRHENTEAFF. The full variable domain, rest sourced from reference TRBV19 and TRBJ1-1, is DGGITQSPKYLFRKEGQNVTLSCEQNLNHDAMYWYRQDPGQGLRLIYYSQIVNDFQKGDIAEGYSVSREKKESFPLTVTSAQKNPTAFYLCASKRHENTEAFFGQGTRLTVV.

The CDR3 is CASSRGTANNQPQHF. DNA of the CDR3: TGTGCCAGCAGCCGGGGGACAGCCAATAATCAGCCCCAGCATTTT. This chain joins TRBV13 and TRBJ1-5, with 7 bases lining up with TRBD1. This CDR3 contains 15 residues. The germline V gene has CDR1 PRHDT and CDR2 FYEKMQ (reference sequence). V shed 5 bases and J 4 bases; nucleotides not matched to a gene: 8. Full variable domain (outside the CDR3, taken from reference TRBV13 and TRBJ1-5): AAGVIQSPRHLIKEKRETATLKCYPIPRHDTVYWYQQGPGQDPQFLISFYEKMQSDKGSIPDRFSAQQFSDYHSELNMSSLELGDSALYFCASSRGTANNQPQHFGDGTRLSIL.

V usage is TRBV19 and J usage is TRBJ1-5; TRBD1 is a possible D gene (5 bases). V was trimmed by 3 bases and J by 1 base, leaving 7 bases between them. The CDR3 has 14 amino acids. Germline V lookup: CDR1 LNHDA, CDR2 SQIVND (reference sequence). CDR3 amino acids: CASSIKGSNQPQHF. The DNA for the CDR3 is TGTGCCAGTAGTATTAAGGGGAGCAATCAGCCCCAGCATTTT. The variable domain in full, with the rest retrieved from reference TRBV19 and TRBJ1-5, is DGGITQSPKYLFRKEGQNVTLSCEQNLNHDAMYWYRQDPGQGLRLIYYSQIVNDFQKGDIAEGYSVSREKKESFPLTVTSAQKNPTAFYLCASSIKGSNQPQHFGDGTRLSIL.

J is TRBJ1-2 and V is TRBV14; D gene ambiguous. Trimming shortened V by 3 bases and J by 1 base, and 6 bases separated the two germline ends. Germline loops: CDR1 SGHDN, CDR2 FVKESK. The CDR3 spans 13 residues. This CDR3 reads CASSQQVNYGYTF. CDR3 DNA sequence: TGTGCCAGCAGCCAGCAGGTTAACTATGGCTACACCTTC.

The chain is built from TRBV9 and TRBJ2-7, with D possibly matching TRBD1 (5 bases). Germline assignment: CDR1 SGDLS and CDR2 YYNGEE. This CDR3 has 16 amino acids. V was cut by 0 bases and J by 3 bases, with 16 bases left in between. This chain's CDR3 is CASSVGPRATVYEQYF. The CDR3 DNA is TGTGCCAGCAGCGTAGGCCCCCGGGCGACAGTCTACGAGCAGTACTTC. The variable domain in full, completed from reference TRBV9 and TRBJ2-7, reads DSGVTQTPKHLITATGQRVTLRCSPRSGDLSVYWYQQSLDQGLQFLIQYYNGEERAKGNILERFSAQQFPDLHSELNLSSLELGDSALYFCASSVGPRATVYEQYFGPGTRLTVT.

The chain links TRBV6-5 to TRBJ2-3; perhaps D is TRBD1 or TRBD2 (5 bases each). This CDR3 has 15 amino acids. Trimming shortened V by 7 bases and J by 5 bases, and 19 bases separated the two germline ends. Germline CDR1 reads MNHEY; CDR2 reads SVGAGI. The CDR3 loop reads CASTDYGTVEDTQYF. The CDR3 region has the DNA TGTGCCAGCACCGATTACGGGACCGTTGAAGATACGCAGTATTTT.

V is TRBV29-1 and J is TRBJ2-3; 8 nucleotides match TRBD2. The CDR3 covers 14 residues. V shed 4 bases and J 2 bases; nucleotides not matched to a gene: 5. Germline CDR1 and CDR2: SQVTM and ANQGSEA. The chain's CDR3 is CSVAGSGITDTQYF. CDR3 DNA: TGCAGCGTTGCGGGTAGCGGGATCACAGATACGCAGTATTTT.

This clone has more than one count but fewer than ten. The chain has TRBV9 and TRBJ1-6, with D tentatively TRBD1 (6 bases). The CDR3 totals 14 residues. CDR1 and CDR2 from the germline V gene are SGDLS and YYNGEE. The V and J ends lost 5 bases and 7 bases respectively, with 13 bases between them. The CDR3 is CASSRDKVNSPLHF. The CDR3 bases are TGTGCCAGCAGTCGGGACAAGGTGAATTCACCCCTCCACTTT.

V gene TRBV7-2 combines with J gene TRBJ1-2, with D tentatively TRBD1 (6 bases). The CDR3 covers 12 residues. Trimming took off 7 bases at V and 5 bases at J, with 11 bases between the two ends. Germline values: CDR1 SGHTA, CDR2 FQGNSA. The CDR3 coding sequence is TGTGCCAGCACCCGGGACATTTATGGCTACACCTTC. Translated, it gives CASTRDIYGYTF. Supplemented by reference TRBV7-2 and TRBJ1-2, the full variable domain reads GAGVSQSPSNKVTEKGKDVELRCDPISGHTALYWYRQSLGQGLEFLIYFQGNSAPDKSGLPSDRFSAERTGGSVSTLTIQRTQQEDSAVYLCASTRDIYGYTFGSGTRLTVV.

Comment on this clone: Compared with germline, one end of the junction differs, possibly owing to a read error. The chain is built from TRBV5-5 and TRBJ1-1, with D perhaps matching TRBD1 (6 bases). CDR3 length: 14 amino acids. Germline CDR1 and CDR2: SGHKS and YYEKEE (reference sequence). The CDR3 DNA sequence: TGTGCCAGCAGATTGGGGGGCGCAGGTACTGAAGCTTTCTTT. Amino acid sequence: CASRLGGAGTEAFF.

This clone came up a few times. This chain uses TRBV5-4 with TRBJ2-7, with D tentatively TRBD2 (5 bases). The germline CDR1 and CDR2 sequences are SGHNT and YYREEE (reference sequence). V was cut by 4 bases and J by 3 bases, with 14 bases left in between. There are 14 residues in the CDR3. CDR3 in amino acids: CASSRRWNNYEQYF. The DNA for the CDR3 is TGTGCCAGCAGCCGGAGGTGGAACAACTACGAGCAGTACTTC.

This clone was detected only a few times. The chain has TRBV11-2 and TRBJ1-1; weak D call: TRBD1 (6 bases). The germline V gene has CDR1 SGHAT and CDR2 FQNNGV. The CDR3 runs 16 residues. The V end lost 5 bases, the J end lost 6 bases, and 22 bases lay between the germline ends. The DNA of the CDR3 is TGTGCCAGCAGCGACATTAGGGCTCAGGGGTGGGCTGAAGCTTTCTTT. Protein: CASSDIRAQGWAEAFF.

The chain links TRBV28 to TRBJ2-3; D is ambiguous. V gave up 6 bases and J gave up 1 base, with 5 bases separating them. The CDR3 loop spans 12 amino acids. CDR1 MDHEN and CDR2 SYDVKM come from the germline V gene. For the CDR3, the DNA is TGTGCCAGCAGCTCCCGCACAGATACGCAGTATTTT. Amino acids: CASSSRTDTQYF.

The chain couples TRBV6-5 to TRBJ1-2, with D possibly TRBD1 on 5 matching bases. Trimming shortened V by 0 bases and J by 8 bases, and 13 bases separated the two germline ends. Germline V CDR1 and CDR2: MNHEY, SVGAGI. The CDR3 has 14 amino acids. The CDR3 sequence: CASSYSSQVDGYTF. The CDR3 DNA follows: TGTGCCAGCAGTTACTCGTCACAGGTCGACGGCTACACCTTC.

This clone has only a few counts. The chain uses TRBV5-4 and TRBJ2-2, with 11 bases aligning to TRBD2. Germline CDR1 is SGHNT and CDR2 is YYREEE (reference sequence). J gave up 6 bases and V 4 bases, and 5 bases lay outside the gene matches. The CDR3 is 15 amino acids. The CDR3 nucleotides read TGTGCCAGCAGCCCAACTAGCGGGGGTTCCGGGGAGCTGTTTTTT. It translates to CASSPTSGGSGELFF.

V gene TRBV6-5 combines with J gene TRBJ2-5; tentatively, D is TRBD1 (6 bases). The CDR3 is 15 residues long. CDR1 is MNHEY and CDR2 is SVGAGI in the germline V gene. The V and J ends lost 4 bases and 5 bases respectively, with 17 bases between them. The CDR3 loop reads CASSSDAGVDETQYF. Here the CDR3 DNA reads TGTGCCAGCAGTTCCGACGCAGGGGTGGATGAGACCCAGTACTTC.

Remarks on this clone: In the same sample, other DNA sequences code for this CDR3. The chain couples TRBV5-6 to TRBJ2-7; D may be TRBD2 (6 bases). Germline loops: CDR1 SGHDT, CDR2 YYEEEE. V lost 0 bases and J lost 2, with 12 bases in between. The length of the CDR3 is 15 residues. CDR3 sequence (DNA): TGTGCCAGCAGCTTGGGGCCGGGAGAGGCCTACGAGCAGTACTTC. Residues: CASSLGPGEAYEQYF.

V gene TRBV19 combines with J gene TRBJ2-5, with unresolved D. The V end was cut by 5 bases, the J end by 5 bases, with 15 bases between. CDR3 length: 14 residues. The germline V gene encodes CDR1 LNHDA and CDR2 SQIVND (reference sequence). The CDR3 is CASSGPGLRETQYF. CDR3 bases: TGTGCCAGTAGTGGGCCGGGTCTCAGGGAGACCCAGTACTTC.

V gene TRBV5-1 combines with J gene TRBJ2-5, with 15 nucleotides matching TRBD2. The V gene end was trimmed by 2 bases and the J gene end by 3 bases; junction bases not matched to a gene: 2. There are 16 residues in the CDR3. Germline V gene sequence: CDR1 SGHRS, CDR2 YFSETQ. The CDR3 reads CASSLRTSGREETQYF. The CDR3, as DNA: TGCGCCAGCAGCTTACGGACTAGCGGGAGGGAAGAGACCCAGTACTTC.

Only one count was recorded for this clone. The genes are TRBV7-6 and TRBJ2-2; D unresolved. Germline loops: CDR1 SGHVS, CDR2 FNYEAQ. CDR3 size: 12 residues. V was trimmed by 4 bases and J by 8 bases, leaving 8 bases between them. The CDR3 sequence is CASSSTQGELFF. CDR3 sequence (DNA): TGTGCCAGCAGCTCTACTCAGGGGGAGCTGTTTTTT.

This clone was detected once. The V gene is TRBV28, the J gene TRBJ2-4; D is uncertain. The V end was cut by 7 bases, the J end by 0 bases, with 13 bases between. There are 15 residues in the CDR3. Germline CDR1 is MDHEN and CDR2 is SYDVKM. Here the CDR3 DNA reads TGTGCCAGCATCCCCCGGACGCAAGCCAAAAACATTCAGTACTTC. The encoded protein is CASIPRTQAKNIQYF.

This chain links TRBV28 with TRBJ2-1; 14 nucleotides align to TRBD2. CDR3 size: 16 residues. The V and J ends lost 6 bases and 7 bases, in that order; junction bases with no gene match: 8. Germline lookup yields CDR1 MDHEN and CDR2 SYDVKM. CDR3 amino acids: CASRTLTSGRGNEQFF. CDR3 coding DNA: TGTGCCAGCAGGACTTTGACTAGCGGGAGGGGAAATGAGCAGTTCTTC.

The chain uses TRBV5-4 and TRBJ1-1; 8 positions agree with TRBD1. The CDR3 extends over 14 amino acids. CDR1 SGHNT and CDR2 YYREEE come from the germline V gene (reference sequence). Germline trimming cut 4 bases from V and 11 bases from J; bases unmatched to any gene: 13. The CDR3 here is CASSTQGQGGGAFF. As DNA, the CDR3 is TGTGCCAGCAGCACTCAAGGACAGGGCGGGGGGGCTTTCTTT.

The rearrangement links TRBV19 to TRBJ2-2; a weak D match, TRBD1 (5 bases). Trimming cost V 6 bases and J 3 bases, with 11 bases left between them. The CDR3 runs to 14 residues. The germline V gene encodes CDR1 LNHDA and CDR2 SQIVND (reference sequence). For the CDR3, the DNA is TGTGCCAGTAGGTTAGCAGGGTACACCGGGGAGCTGTTTTTT. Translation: CASRLAGYTGELFF.

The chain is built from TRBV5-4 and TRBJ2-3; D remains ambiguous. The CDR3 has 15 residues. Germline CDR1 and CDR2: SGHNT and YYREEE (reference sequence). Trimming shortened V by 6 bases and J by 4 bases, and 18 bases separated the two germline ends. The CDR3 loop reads CASTSKLGNADTQYF. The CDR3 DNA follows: TGTGCCAGCACCTCTAAGTTGGGGAACGCAGATACGCAGTATTTT.